This entry describes one TCR beta chain. Its antigen remains unidentified. Germline assignment: CDR1 ENHRY and CDR2 SYGVKD. V trimming: 10 bases; J trimming: 4 bases; junction bases outside the gene matches: 18. This CDR3 has 18 amino acids. Profiling relied on immunoSEQ multiplex PCR, and the TCRdb table lists in-frame clones only, not all of them. The repertoire has fewer than 100,000 clones, about nine tenths of them found once; the top ten carry more than 15%. The source of the sample is a study of T cell responses to AZD1222 COVID-19 vaccine. Study results and limitations: At 160-218 and 743-854, vaccine-associated CD4 TCRs were dominant, and they spanned spike. Spike-specific TCR breadth rose after two AZD1222 doses, and depth rose as well. White British donors predominated, females outnumbered males, and clonal diversity was possibly underestimated.

The chain joins TRBV10-3 to TRBJ2-3; 12 bases fit TRBD1. The clonotype was recovered from an adult who received the AZD1222 COVID-19 vaccine. The sample consisted of peripheral blood, taken 28 days after the second AZD1222 dose. Here the CDR3 DNA reads TGTGCCACGGGGCCGGGACAGGGGGCAACGGGAGATTCAGATACGCAGTATTTT. Amino acids: CATGPGQGATGDSDTQYF.